This passage covers 10 T cell receptor beta chains from one sample sequenced in a study of cytomegalovirus exposure and HLA in healthy donors. The PCR was carried out with 60 Vbeta primers and 13 Jbeta primers. Clones were read by immunoSEQ multiplex PCR, and TCRdb kept only the in-frame ones, dropping some. The sample carries approximately 170,000 clones, 70% to 75% recorded once. The sample consisted of PBMCs. Receptors originate from a man aged 25 to 40 in good health and CMV-seropositive.

The count of this clone is one. CDR3 protein: CASSPSSSYEQYF. CDR3 sequence (DNA): TGTGCCAGCTCACCAAGTAGCAGCTACGAGCAGTACTTC. This chain connects TRBV18 to TRBJ2-7, with D unclear. Trimming removed 2 bases from V and 3 bases from J, with 8 bases in between. CDR1 and CDR2 (germline): KGHSH, LQKENI. The CDR3 has 13 amino acids.

CDR3 nucleotide sequence: TGTGCCCGCCCCGGGACTAGCGGGAGGGCCTCAGAGACCCAGTACTTC. This translates into CARPGTSGRASETQYF. The gene calls are TRBV30 and TRBJ2-7, with 16 bases fitting TRBD2. The DNA matches TRBJ2-5 better at its end, which makes the J call doubtful. CDR1 and CDR2 (germline): GTSNPN, SVGIG (reference sequence). The CDR3 covers 16 residues.

V gene TRBV5-6 combines with J gene TRBJ1-2, with unresolved D. The CDR3 is 13 amino acids. From germline, CDR1 is SGHDT and CDR2 YYEEEE. V lost 2 bases and J 5 bases, leaving 10 bases between the germline ends. The CDR3 DNA is TGTGCCAGCAGCTTACGCGGTCCGTATGGCTACACCTTC. This encodes CASSLRGPYGYTF.

This chain uses TRBV29-1 with TRBJ2-7; 8 bases map to TRBD1. Trimming at V came to 4 bases and at J to 2 bases, leaving 7 bases not matched to a gene. Per the germline V gene, CDR1 is SQVTM and CDR2 is ANQGSEA. The CDR3 consists of 14 residues. The CDR3: CSVVGDRSTYEQYF. The CDR3, as DNA: TGCAGCGTTGTAGGGGACAGGTCTACCTACGAGCAGTACTTC.

The chain uses TRBV6-5 and TRBJ2-5, with TRBD2 matching 8 bases. J lost 7 bases, V lost 0 bases, and 1 base had no gene match. The germline V gene encodes CDR1 MNHEY and CDR2 SVGAGI. The CDR3 consists of 13 residues. CDR3 loop: CASSYSGGGTQYF. For the CDR3, the DNA is TGTGCCAGCAGTTACTCCGGGGGGGGGACCCAGTACTTC.

The chain joins TRBV7-2 to TRBJ1-3; TRBD1 aligns across 8 bases. Germline CDR1 SGHTA, CDR2 FQGNSA. This CDR3 is built from 16 residues. Trimming took 5 bases from V and 0 from J; bases not matched to a gene: 6. CDR3: CASSPQDRASGNTIYF. CDR3 nucleotides: TGTGCCAGCAGCCCCCAGGACAGGGCCTCTGGAAACACCATATATTTT.

This rearrangement joins TRBV6-6 to TRBJ2-7, with 7 bases aligning to TRBD1. This CDR3 has 15 amino acids. Trimming took 0 bases from V and 5 from J; bases not matched to a gene: 7. CDR1 is MNHNY, CDR2 SVGAGI, per germline (reference sequence). The CDR3 here is CASSYSGGWSNEQYF. In DNA form, the CDR3 reads TGTGCCAGCAGTTACTCAGGGGGCTGGAGCAACGAGCAGTACTTC.

This chain connects TRBV10-3 to TRBJ2-7, with 10 positions matching TRBD1. The CDR3 sequence is 15 residues long. The germline V gene encodes CDR1 ENHRY and CDR2 SYGVKD. Unmatched junction bases numbered 9, after V lost 6 bases and J lost 4 bases. In DNA, the CDR3 is TGTGCCATCAGGAGGGGGACAGGGGACGGATACGAGCAGTACTTC. Translating gives CAIRRGTGDGYEQYF.

This clone turned up a few times. The chain recombines TRBV7-8 with TRBJ2-7; 7 nucleotides line up with TRBD2. The V gene's germline CDR1 is SGHVS and CDR2 FQNEAQ. The CDR3 spans 17 residues. The V segment lost 0 bases and the J segment 4 bases; nucleotides outside the gene matches: 12. CDR3 region: CASSLARLAVAAYEQYF. The DNA for the CDR3 is TGTGCCAGCAGCTTAGCACGCCTAGCGGTGGCCGCTTACGAGCAGTACTTC.

This clone has a single count. The chain links TRBV7-9 to TRBJ2-7; D might be TRBD1 (5 bases). With 3 bases removed from V and 3 bases from J, the gap between germline ends came to 12 bases. Germline CDR1 reads SEHNR; CDR2 reads FQNEAQ (reference sequence). The CDR3 has 14 amino acids. The CDR3, as DNA: TGTGCCAGCAGCTTTGGCAGGGTCGGCTACGAGCAGTACTTC. This translates into CASSFGRVGYEQYF.